This is a list of T cell receptor beta chains from one sample in a study of CD8+ T cells in alopecia areata. The data were produced by immunoSEQ multiplex PCR, yet TCRdb's version contains in-frame clones alone and is incomplete. The data show 150,000 to 200,000 clones, 60% seen once. The sample consisted of CD4+ T cells sorted from blood, taken at week 24, from a patient treated with tofacitinib. These TCRs come from a human donor with alopecia areata. Both conserved end residues are part of each CDR3. A D gene is named only where the DNA matches it firmly.

j_call d_call v_call cdr3_aa
TRBJ1-5 . TRBV2 CASSEGNQPQHF
TRBJ2-2 . TRBV7-6 CASSLAQNTGELFF
TRBJ2-6 . TRBV6-1 CASSGSGANVLTF
TRBJ2-1 . TRBV30 CAWSVLGNEQFF
TRBJ1-2 . TRBV30 CAWSERGKIYGYTF
TRBJ2-1 TRBD2 TRBV19 CASSPSSGGPYNEQFF
TRBJ1-2 . TRBV2 CASSERVSGGYTF
TRBJ2-2 . TRBV5-1 CASSRLGFDAGELFF
TRBJ2-5 . TRBV20-1 CSATPKETQYF
TRBJ2-5 . TRBV27 CASSRRVQETQYF
TRBJ2-5 . TRBV7-9 CASSPIQETQYF
TRBJ2-7 TRBD1 TRBV6-5 CASSYSTGSSYEQYF
TRBJ2-5 . TRBV29-1 CSARVSQETQYF
TRBJ1-4 TRBD1 TRBV4-3 CASSLGTGGGTEKLFF
TRBJ1-3 TRBD1 TRBV5-6 CASGDRGNTIYF
TRBJ2-1 . TRBV2 CASSVETVSSYNEQFF
TRBJ1-2 TRBD1 TRBV9 CASSAQTGYYGYTF
TRBJ1-2 . TRBV7-8 CASSPRPRENYGYTF
TRBJ2-7 TRBD1 TRBV29-1 CSAGTGLSYEQYF
TRBJ1-4 . TRBV15 CATSRVGSNEKLFF
TRBJ2-2 . TRBV15 CATSRVREGELFF
TRBJ2-2 . TRBV5-1 CASRSDSSNTGELFF
TRBJ2-3 TRBD2 TRBV7-2 CASSPTIRDYRADTQYF
TRBJ2-1 TRBD2 TRBV11-2 CASSLGEGNEQFF
TRBJ1-2 TRBD1 TRBV6-6 CASTIRTGNGYTF
TRBJ1-1 TRBD1 TRBV10-3 CALRDSTDTEAFF
TRBJ1-1 TRBD1 TRBV5-1 CASSFRDREYEAFF
TRBJ2-7 . TRBV7-2 CASSLDTGFTYEQYF
TRBJ1-1 . TRBV18 CASSEDKNTEAFF
TRBJ2-3 . TRBV5-1 CASSPRVFGTDTQYF
TRBJ2-5 . TRBV19 CASTLRRGETQYF
TRBJ2-5 TRBD1 TRBV4-3 CASSPGQGDLETQYF
TRBJ1-6 . TRBV27 CASSLYRNSPLHF
TRBJ1-2 . TRBV30 CAWTPANYGYTF
TRBJ2-7 TRBD1 TRBV11-2 CASSYRTGAPYEQYF
TRBJ2-1 TRBD1 TRBV30 CAWRQGARNEQFF
TRBJ2-7 . TRBV30 CAWSYSRYEQYF
TRBJ2-3 TRBD2 TRBV29-1 CSVSSGGKDTQYF
TRBJ1-2 . TRBV2 CASSSPPGIEGYTF
TRBJ1-2 . TRBV21-1 CASSPRDREKGYTF
TRBJ2-3 . TRBV4-3 CASSQDWRADTQYF
TRBJ1-2 TRBD1 TRBV5-6 CASSLTVQGIYGYTF
TRBJ2-5 . TRBV6-5 CASSSAVGVTQYF
TRBJ2-2 TRBD1 TRBV5-1 CASSWSLGGASGELFF
TRBJ2-1 TRBD2 TRBV4-3 CASSQDSGGGSYNEQFF
TRBJ2-7 TRBD1 TRBV29-1 CSVGDRVYEQYF
TRBJ1-2 . TRBV18 CASSPKQSDYGYTF
TRBJ1-2 . TRBV29-1 CSVMTGLDGYTF
TRBJ1-1 . TRBV29-1 CSVVLRMNTEAFF
TRBJ1-5 . TRBV7-9 CTSGNQPQHF
TRBJ2-7 TRBD1 TRBV2 CASRPGQGSYEQYF
TRBJ2-3 TRBD2 TRBV7-6 CASSSRTIAIAGASISTDTQYF
TRBJ2-3 TRBD2 TRBV29-1 CSGRNSGGRSDTQYF
TRBJ2-2 . TRBV7-2 CASSQEGAGELFF
TRBJ2-5 . TRBV14 CASSPRGYQETQYF
TRBJ2-5 . TRBV14 CASSQWETQYF
TRBJ1-1 . TRBV6-5 CARPRGGGTEAFF
TRBJ2-6 TRBD1 TRBV5-6 CASSLTGAGANVLTF